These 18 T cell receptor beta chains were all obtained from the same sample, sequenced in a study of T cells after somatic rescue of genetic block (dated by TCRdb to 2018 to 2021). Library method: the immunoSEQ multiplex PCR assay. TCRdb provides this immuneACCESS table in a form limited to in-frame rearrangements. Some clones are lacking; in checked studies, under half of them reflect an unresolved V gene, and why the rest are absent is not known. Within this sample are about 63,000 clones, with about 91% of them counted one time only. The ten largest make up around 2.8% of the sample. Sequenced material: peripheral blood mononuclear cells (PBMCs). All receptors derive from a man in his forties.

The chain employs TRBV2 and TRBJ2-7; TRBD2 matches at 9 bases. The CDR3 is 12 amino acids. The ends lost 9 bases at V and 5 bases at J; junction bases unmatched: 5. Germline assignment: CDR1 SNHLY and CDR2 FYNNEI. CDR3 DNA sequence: TGTGCCAGTGAACTAGCGGGCCACGAGCAGTACTTC. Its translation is CASELAGHEQYF.

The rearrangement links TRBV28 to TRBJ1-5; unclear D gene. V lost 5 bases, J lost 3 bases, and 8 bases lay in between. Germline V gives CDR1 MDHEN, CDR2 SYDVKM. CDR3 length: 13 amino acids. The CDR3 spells CASSPQLNQPQHF. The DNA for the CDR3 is TGTGCCAGCAGTCCTCAACTCAATCAGCCCCAGCATTTT.

The CDR3 loop is CATSRLPRNTEAFF. The DNA of the CDR3 is TGTGCCACCAGCAGACTTCCAAGGAACACTGAAGCTTTCTTT. V is TRBV15 and J is TRBJ1-1; no definite D call. CDR1 is LNHNV and CDR2 is YYDKDF in the germline V gene (reference sequence). Trimming pared 2 bases from V and 1 base from J, leaving 8 bases between. This CDR3 comprises 14 residues.

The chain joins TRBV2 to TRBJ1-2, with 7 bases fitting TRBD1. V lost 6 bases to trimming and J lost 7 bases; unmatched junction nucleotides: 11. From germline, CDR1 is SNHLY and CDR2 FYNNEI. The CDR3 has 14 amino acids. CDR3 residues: CASSPNRGLSGYTF. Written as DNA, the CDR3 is TGTGCCAGCAGCCCAAACAGGGGTCTCTCTGGCTACACCTTC.

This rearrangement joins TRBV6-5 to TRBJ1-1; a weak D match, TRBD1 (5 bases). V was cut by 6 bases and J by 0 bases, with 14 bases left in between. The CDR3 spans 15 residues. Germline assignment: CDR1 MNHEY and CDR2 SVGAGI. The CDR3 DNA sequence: TGTGCCAGCAGCCCGGGGGGGGAGGTGAACACTGAAGCTTTCTTT. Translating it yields CASSPGGEVNTEAFF.

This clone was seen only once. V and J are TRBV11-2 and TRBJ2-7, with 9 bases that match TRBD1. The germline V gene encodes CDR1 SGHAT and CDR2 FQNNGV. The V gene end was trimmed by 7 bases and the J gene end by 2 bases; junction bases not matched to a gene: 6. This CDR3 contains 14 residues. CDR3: CASTRDRVAYEQYF. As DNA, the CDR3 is TGTGCCAGCACCCGGGACAGGGTTGCCTACGAGCAGTACTTC.

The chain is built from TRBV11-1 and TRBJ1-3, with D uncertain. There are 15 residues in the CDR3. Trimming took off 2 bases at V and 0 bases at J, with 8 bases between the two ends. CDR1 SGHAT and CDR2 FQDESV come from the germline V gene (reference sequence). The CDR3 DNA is TGTGCCAGCAGCTTACCGGGATTCTCTGGAAACACCATATATTTT. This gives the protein CASSLPGFSGNTIYF.

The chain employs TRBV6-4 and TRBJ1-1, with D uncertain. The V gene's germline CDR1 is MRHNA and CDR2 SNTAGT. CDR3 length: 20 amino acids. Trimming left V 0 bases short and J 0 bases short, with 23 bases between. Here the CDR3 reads CASSDSPDGQASNLNTEAFF. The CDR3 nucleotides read TGTGCCAGCAGTGACTCCCCGGACGGGCAGGCCTCCAACCTGAACACTGAAGCTTTCTTT.

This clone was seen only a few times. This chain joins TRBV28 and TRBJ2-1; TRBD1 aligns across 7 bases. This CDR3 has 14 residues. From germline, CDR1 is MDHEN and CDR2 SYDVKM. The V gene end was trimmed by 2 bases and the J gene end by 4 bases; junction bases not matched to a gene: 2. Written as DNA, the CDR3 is TGTGCCAGCAGTTTAGTACAGGGGTACAATGAGCAGTTCTTC. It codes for CASSLVQGYNEQFF.

In nucleotides, the CDR3 is TGTGCCAGCACCCTGGGGGGAATCTCTAATGAAAAACTGTTTTTT. It translates to CASTLGGISNEKLFF. The V call is TRBV6-4, the J call TRBJ1-4; the D gene is possibly TRBD1 (5 bases). The CDR3 is made up of 15 amino acids. Germline CDR1 and CDR2: MRHNA and SNTAGT. V shed 7 bases and J shed 3 bases, with 15 bases lying between them.

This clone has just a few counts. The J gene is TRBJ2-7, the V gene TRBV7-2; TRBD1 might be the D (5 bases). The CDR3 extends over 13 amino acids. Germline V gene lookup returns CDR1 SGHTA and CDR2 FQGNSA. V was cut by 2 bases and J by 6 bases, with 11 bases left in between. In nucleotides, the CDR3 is TGTGCCAGCAGCTTACAGGGATTCGGCGAGCAGTACTTC. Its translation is CASSLQGFGEQYF.

Written as DNA, the CDR3 is TGCAGCGTTCCCAGGACTAGCGGGGGGAGAGGGGAGCAGTTCTTC. Translation gives CSVPRTSGGRGEQFF. The V gene is TRBV29-1, the J gene TRBJ2-1, with 14 nucleotides matching TRBD2. This CDR3 is built from 15 residues. The germline CDR1 and CDR2 sequences are SQVTM and ANQGSEA. The V and J ends lost 5 bases and 10 bases, in that order; junction bases with no gene match: 10.

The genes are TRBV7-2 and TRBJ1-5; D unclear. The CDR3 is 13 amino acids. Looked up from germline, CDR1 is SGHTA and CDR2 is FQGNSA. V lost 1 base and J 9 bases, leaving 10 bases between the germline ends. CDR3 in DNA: TGTGCCAGCAGCTTAGGCCCTTTATCGCCCCAGCATTTT. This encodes CASSLGPLSPQHF. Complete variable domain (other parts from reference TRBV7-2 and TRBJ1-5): GAGVSQSPSNKVTEKGKDVELRCDPISGHTALYWYRQSLGQGLEFLIYFQGNSAPDKSGLPSDRFSAERTGGSVSTLTIQRTQQEDSAVYLCASSLGPLSPQHFGDGTRLSIL.

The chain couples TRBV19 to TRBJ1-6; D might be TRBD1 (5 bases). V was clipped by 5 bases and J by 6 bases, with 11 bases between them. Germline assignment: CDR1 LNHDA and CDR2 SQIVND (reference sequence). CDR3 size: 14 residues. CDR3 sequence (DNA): TGTGCCAGTAGTGCATCGAGGGGTAATTCACCCCTCCACTTT. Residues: CASSASRGNSPLHF.

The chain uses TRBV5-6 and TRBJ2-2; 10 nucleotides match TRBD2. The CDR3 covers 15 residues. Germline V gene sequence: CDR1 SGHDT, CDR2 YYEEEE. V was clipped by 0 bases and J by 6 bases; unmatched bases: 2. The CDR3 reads CASSLGTSGPGELFF. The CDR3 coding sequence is TGTGCCAGCAGCTTGGGGACTAGCGGACCCGGGGAGCTGTTTTTT. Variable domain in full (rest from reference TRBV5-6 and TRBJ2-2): DAGVTQSPTHLIKTRGQQVTLRCSPKSGHDTVSWYQQALGQGPQFIFQYYEEEERQRGNFPDRFSGHQFPNYSSELNVNALLLGDSALYLCASSLGTSGPGELFFGEGSRLTVL.

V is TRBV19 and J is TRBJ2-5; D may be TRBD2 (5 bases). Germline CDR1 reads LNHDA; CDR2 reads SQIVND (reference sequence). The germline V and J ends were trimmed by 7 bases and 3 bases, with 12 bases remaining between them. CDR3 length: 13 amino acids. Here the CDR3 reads CASNHRGKETQYF. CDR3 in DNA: TGTGCCAGTAACCACCGGGGAAAAGAGACCCAGTACTTC.

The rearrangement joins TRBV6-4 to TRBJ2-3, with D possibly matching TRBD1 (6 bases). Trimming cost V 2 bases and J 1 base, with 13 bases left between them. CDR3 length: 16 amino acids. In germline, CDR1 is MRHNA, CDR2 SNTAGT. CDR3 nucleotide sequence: TGTGCCAGCAGTGACGGCCAGGGGACCCGCACAGATACGCAGTATTTT. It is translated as CASSDGQGTRTDTQYF.

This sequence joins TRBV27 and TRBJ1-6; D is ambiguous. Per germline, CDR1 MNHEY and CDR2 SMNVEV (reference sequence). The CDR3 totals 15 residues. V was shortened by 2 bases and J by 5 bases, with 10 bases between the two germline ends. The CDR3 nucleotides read TGTGCCAGCAGTTTAAGGTGGGCCAATAATTCACCCCTCCACTTT. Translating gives CASSLRWANNSPLHF.